Listed below are T cell receptor beta chains from one sample, sequenced in a study of CD8 T cells in ankylosing spondylitis. TCRdb re-analysed the 5' RACE reads in MiXCR, keeping a single row per CDR3 protein. Here the sample spans about 240,000 distinct CDR3 sequences, around a tenth being singletons. Specimen: blood, either unsorted or a sorted T cell fraction (not recorded which). Receptors originate from a male donor with ankylosing spondylitis or in good health (not recorded which). The CDR3 runs from the conserved cysteine through the conserved F or W. A D gene is named only where the DNA matches it firmly. The size entry is marked missing in some rows and otherwise reads once, few, many or a size class.

clone size	V gene	D gene	CDR3 length	J gene	CDR3 protein	CDR3 DNA
few	TRBV7-2	TRBD2	14	TRBJ2-1	CASSSLAGGDRKFF	TGTGCCAGCAGCTCGCTAGCGGGAGGGGACCGAAAGTTCTTC
many	TRBV9	.	14	TRBJ1-2	CASSGRREFYGYTF	TGTGCCAGCAGCGGACGACGGGAGTTCTATGGCTACACCTTC
.	TRBV29-1	.	15	TRBJ2-7	CSVVVGPESSYEQYF	TGCAGCGTTGTAGTGGGGCCCGAGAGCTCCTACGAGCAGTACTTC
many	TRBV20-1	.	14	TRBJ1-2	CSAMTGFGVHGYTF	TGCAGTGCTATGACAGGATTTGGGGTACACGGCTACACCTTC
.	TRBV7-9	TRBD1	13	TRBJ2-7	CASSSDREFEQYF	TGTGCCAGCAGCTCGGACAGGGAGTTCGAGCAGTACTTC
few	TRBV7-9	.	15	TRBJ2-2	CASSLVVTTTGELFF	TGTGCCAGCAGCTTAGTGGTGACTACGACCGGGGAGCTGTTTTTT
.	TRBV11-2	TRBD2	15	TRBJ2-2	CASSLTAGASGELFF	TGTGCCAGCAGCTTAACAGCGGGAGCGTCCGGGGAGCTGTTTTTT
.	TRBV7-3	.	16	TRBJ2-6	CASSLTGFSGANVLTF	TGTGCCAGCAGCTTAACGGGTTTCTCTGGGGCCAACGTCCTGACTTTC
many	TRBV5-1	.	15	TRBJ2-3	CASSLRLGSTDTQYF	TGCGCCAGCAGCCTCAGGTTAGGTAGTACAGATACGCAGTATTTT
many	TRBV29-1	.	14	TRBJ1-2	CSVVEQPGGYGYTF	TGCAGCGTTGTGGAACAGCCCGGTGGCTATGGCTACACCTTC
.	TRBV28	.	12	TRBJ2-5	CASIGIGETQYF	TGTGCCAGCATCGGTATCGGGGAGACCCAGTACTTC
.	TRBV29-1	.	11	TRBJ1-1	CSVTGMTEAFF	TGCAGCGTTACAGGAATGACTGAAGCTTTCTTT
many	TRBV5-1	TRBD2	14	TRBJ2-5	CASLPTSGQETQYF	TGCGCCAGTCTTCCGACTAGCGGACAAGAGACCCAGTACTTC
many	TRBV20-1	.	15	TRBJ2-3	CSVRGPHRGTDTQYF	TGCAGTGTCCGCGGGCCCCACCGGGGCACAGATACGCAGTATTTT
few	TRBV28	TRBD2	16	TRBJ2-1	CASSLLGTRDYNEQFF	TGTGCCAGCAGTCTCCTCGGGACTAGGGACTACAATGAGCAGTTCTTC
many	TRBV5-1	TRBD2	16	TRBJ2-1	CASSWDNSGRRGEQFF	TGCGCCAGCAGCTGGGATAATAGCGGGAGACGGGGTGAGCAGTTCTTC
many	TRBV19	.	14	TRBJ2-7	CASSIPGLSYEQYF	TGTGCCAGTAGTATTCCCGGACTGTCTTACGAGCAGTACTTC
many	TRBV29-1	.	12	TRBJ1-2	CSVDPSIYGYTF	TGCAGCGTTGATCCCTCAATCTATGGCTACACCTTC
many	TRBV4-1	.	15	TRBJ2-1	CASSQDSFPGNEQFF	TGCGCCAGCAGCCAAGATTCATTCCCCGGCAATGAGCAGTTCTTC
few	TRBV5-6	.	17	TRBJ2-1	CASSLEILLSSYNEQFF	TGTGCCAGCAGCTTGGAAATCCTCCTAAGCTCCTACAATGAGCAGTTCTTC